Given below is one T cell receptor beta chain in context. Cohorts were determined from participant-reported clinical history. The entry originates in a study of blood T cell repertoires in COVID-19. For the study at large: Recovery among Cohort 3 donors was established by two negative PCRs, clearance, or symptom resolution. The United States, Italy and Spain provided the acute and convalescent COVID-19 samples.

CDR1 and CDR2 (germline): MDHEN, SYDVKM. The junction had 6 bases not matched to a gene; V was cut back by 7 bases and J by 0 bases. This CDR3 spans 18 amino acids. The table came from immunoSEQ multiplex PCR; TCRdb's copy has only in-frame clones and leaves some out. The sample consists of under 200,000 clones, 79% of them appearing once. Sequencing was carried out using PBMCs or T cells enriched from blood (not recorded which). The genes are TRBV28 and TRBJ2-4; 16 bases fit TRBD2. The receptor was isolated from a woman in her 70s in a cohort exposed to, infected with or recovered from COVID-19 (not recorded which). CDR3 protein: CASTGLAGGPLAKNIQYF. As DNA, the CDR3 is TGTGCCAGCACGGGACTAGCGGGAGGGCCTCTAGCCAAAAACATTCAGTACTTC.